This entry is about one T cell receptor (beta chain). This sample is part of a study of control samples from healthy donors and cancer patients. Some clones are missing from TCRdb's copy, which holds only in-frame ones; the method was immunoSEQ multiplex PCR. Of tens of thousands of clones listed, 87% are singletons. This CDR3 region has 15 residues. Germline CDR1 SGHTA, CDR2 FQGNSA. J was trimmed by 8 bases and V by 2 bases; bases with no gene match: 6. The sample was blood. The rearrangement joins TRBV7-2 to TRBJ2-1; TRBD2 agrees at 10 bases. The clonotype originates from a man between 45 and 60 years old in good health. CDR3 nucleotides: TGTGCCAGCAGCTTAAGAAGCGGGGGGGGCGATGAGCAGTTCTTC. Amino acids: CASSLRSGGGDEQFF.